This T cell receptor beta chain was found in a study of shared T cell receptors in the human thymus. This clone was counted once. Repertoires were generated with immunoSEQ multiplex PCR, while TCRdb's copy carries only in-frame clones and drops some. The profile covers about 660,000 clones, with around 89% appearing a single time and 0.0095% to 0.012% taken by the ten largest. The V gene's germline CDR1 is SGHTA and CDR2 FQGTGA. The CDR3 is 14 residues long. The V end lost 5 bases, the J end lost 2 bases, and 13 bases lay between the germline ends. The sample also formed part of further work on human thymus T cells. This second report adds: In corrective heart surgery, resections were taken, and these provided the thymus tissue. Repertoires from thymus and blood appeared to show biased V and J gene usage. Thymic TCR repertoires of unrelated people reportedly overlapped highly.

This TCR derives from a boy in the first two years of life with a congenital heart defect. Sequenced input: thymocytes. The chain joins TRBV7-3 to TRBJ2-7; no clear D. CDR3 residues: CASSHPGPTYEQYF. The CDR3 bases are TGTGCCAGCAGCCATCCGGGTCCTACCTACGAGCAGTACTTC.